The 27 T cell receptor beta chains given below trace back to one sample, sequenced in a study of T cell changes during pregnancy in multiple sclerosis. Libraries were prepared by immunoSEQ multiplex PCR; TCRdb keeps only in-frame clonotypes and omits some of them. The sample holds under 60,000 clones, almost 95% seen once. The specimen was CD4+ T cells from peripheral blood mononuclear cells, collected in the second trimester of pregnancy. These TCRs come from a female donor in good health, enrolled as a control in a pregnancy study.

The V and J genes are TRBV5-4 and TRBJ2-7; 7 positions agree with TRBD1. This CDR3 region has 14 residues. Trimming cost V 2 bases and J 3 bases; bases outside gene matches: 5. Looked up from germline, CDR1 is SGHNT and CDR2 is YYREEE (reference sequence). CDR3 nucleotide sequence: TGTGCCAGCAGCTTCCGGACAGGTATCTACGAGCAGTACTTC. Translation gives CASSFRTGIYEQYF.

The genes are TRBV6-1 and TRBJ2-1; D may be TRBD2 (6 bases). The V gene's germline CDR1 is MNHNS and CDR2 SASEGT. V dropped 7 bases and J dropped 7 bases, with 14 bases sitting between them. The CDR3 runs to 13 residues. The CDR3 is CASIGFGGNEQFF. DNA for the CDR3: TGTGCCAGCATAGGGTTTGGGGGGAATGAGCAGTTCTTC.

CDR3 nucleotides: TGTGCCAGCAGCTTAGTCGGGGGTGGCTACACCTTC. Its protein product is CASSLVGGGYTF. The genes are TRBV11-3 and TRBJ1-2; a possible D gene is TRBD1 (5 bases). The CDR3 has 12 residues. The ends were cut back, 1 base at V and 7 bases at J, with 7 bases in the middle. Germline CDR1 SGHNT, CDR2 YENEEA.

The genes are TRBV5-8 and TRBJ2-2; no reliable D call. The CDR3 has 10 residues. The germline V gene has CDR1 SGHTS and CDR2 YDEGEE. V was shortened by 3 bases and J by 8 bases, with 2 bases between the two germline ends. Here the CDR3 DNA reads TGTGCCAGCAGCTCTGGGGAGCTGTTTTTT. Translating gives CASSSGELFF.

DNA of the CDR3: TGTGCCAGCAGTACTCAAACAGGGGATGGCTACACCTTC. This translates into CASSTQTGDGYTF. This rearrangement joins TRBV6-4 to TRBJ1-2, with 7 bases that match TRBD1. V was pared by 5 bases and J by 6 bases, with 6 bases of the junction left unmatched. Looked up from germline, CDR1 is MRHNA and CDR2 is SNTAGT. CDR3 length: 13 amino acids.

This sequence joins TRBV19 and TRBJ1-5; D uncertain. The germline gives CDR1 LNHDA, CDR2 SQIVND (reference sequence). V lost 3 bases and J lost 2, with 14 bases in between. The CDR3 is 16 amino acids. DNA for the CDR3: TGTGCCAGTAGTATTTATTCCGGGAGTCGCAATCAGCCCCAGCATTTT. Protein sequence: CASSIYSGSRNQPQHF.

The chain is built from TRBV7-3 and TRBJ1-6; D possibly corresponds to TRBD1 (5 bases). Germline V gene data show CDR1 as SGHTA and CDR2 as FQGTGA. With 5 bases removed from V and 10 bases from J, the gap between germline ends came to 15 bases. This CDR3 region has 14 residues. The CDR3 region has the DNA TGTGCCAGCAGCCGGGGGGATGTGGGCTCACCCCTCCACTTT. Its protein is CASSRGDVGSPLHF.

This rearrangement joins TRBV6-5 to TRBJ1-2, with TRBD1 as a possible D gene (5 bases). CDR3 length: 12 amino acids. V gave up 6 bases and J gave up 7 bases, with 12 bases separating them. Germline CDR1 reads MNHEY; CDR2 reads SVGAGI. In DNA, the CDR3 is TGTGCCAGCAGCCCGGGGGGGGGTGGCTACACCTTC. Translated, it gives CASSPGGGGYTF.

In this sample, this clone turned up once. The chain carries TRBV19 and TRBJ1-4, with 8 bases matching TRBD1. The J segment lost 8 bases and the V segment lost 4 bases, leaving 9 bases of the junction unmatched. The germline CDR1 and CDR2 sequences are LNHDA and SQIVND (reference sequence). The CDR3 is 15 amino acids. Written as DNA, the CDR3 is TGTGCCAGTAGTAAGACAGGGGTATGGAGGGAAAAACTGTTTTTT. Protein sequence: CASSKTGVWREKLFF.

The genes are TRBV12-5 and TRBJ2-3; 14 bases align to TRBD2. CDR1 is LGHNT, CDR2 FRNRAP, per germline. CDR3 length: 18 amino acids. J gave up 5 bases and V 4 bases, and 11 bases lay outside the gene matches. CDR3 DNA: TGTGCTAGTGGTTGGGCTGATACGGGACTAGCGGGGGTAGATACGCAGTATTTT. Protein sequence: CASGWADTGLAGVDTQYF. Supplemented by reference TRBV12-5 and TRBJ2-3, the full variable domain reads DARVTQTPRHKVTEMGQEVTMRCQPILGHNTVFWYRQTMMQGLELLAYFRNRAPLDDSGMPKDRFSAEMPDATLATLKIQPSEPRDSAVYFCASGWADTGLAGVDTQYFGPGTRLTVL.

The gene calls are TRBV9 and TRBJ1-3; 9 bases map to TRBD1. V lost 3 bases to trimming and J lost 7 bases; unmatched junction nucleotides: 14. This CDR3 region has 17 residues. Germline CDR1 and CDR2: SGDLS and YYNGEE. This CDR3 reads CASSGPTGGGDRNTIYF. In nucleotides, the CDR3 is TGTGCCAGCAGCGGACCGACAGGGGGAGGAGATCGGAACACCATATATTTT.

This chain joins TRBV5-4 and TRBJ2-1, with 7 bases identical to TRBD2. The junction had 12 bases not matched to a gene; V was cut back by 4 bases and J by 5 bases. The CDR3 sequence is 16 residues long. Germline V gene lookup returns CDR1 SGHNT and CDR2 YYREEE (reference sequence). CDR3 bases: TGTGCCAGCAGCCCCTGGGGAACGGGGGGTAACAATGAGCAGTTCTTC. Translated: CASSPWGTGGNNEQFF.

The chain joins TRBV30 to TRBJ1-5; D may be TRBD1 (6 bases). Trimming took 1 base from V and 4 from J, leaving 14 bases between them. The CDR3 length is 15 residues. Germline V CDR1 and CDR2: GTSNPN, SVGIG (reference sequence). CDR3 nucleotide sequence: TGTGCCTGGAGTGCCATGGGACAATTTAATCAGCCCCAGCATTTT. This gives the protein CAWSAMGQFNQPQHF.

This chain uses TRBV19 with TRBJ1-2; 11 bases are a match to TRBD1. Germline assignment: CDR1 LNHDA and CDR2 SQIVND (reference sequence). The CDR3 is 15 amino acids. J lost 4 bases, V lost 4 bases, and 5 bases had no gene match. The CDR3 DNA sequence: TGTGCCAGTAGTACCGGGACAGGGGGAGGCTATGGCTACACCTTC. This sequence encodes CASSTGTGGGYGYTF.

The rearrangement links TRBV5-1 to TRBJ2-2; 7 bases are shared with TRBD1. The CDR3 is 15 residues long. Looked up from germline, CDR1 is SGHRS and CDR2 is YFSETQ. V was clipped by 4 bases and J by 1 base; unmatched bases: 4. CDR3 coding DNA: TGCGCCAGCAGCGCCCGGACAGGGAACACCGGGGAGCTGTTTTTT. This codes for CASSARTGNTGELFF.

The genes are TRBV5-4 and TRBJ1-2; TRBD1 matches at 9 bases. Germline V lookup: CDR1 SGHNT, CDR2 YYREEE (reference sequence). The CDR3 is 16 residues long. Trimming took 4 bases from V and 5 from J; bases not matched to a gene: 12. Here the CDR3 reads CASSGEKQGAGYGYTF. The CDR3 DNA reads as TGTGCCAGCAGCGGAGAAAAACAGGGGGCCGGTTATGGCTACACCTTC. Full variable domain (outside the CDR3, taken from reference TRBV5-4 and TRBJ1-2): ETGVTQSPTHLIKTRGQQVTLRCSSQSGHNTVSWYQQALGQGPQFIFQYYREEENGRGNFPPRFSGLQFPNYSSELNVNALELDDSALYLCASSGEKQGAGYGYTFGSGTRLTVV.

The chain couples TRBV4-1 to TRBJ1-2; D ambiguous. Between the trimmed V and J ends, which lost 0 bases and 0 bases, there was a span of 8 bases. CDR1 is MGHRA and CDR2 is YSYEKL in the germline V gene. There are 15 residues in the CDR3. The CDR3 here is CASSQEGSTNYGYTF. The DNA for the CDR3 is TGCGCCAGCAGCCAAGAAGGGAGCACTAACTATGGCTACACCTTC.

The V call is TRBV5-5, the J call TRBJ1-1, with 7 bases that match TRBD1. The CDR3 has 14 residues. J gave up 11 bases and V 3 bases, and 13 bases lay outside the gene matches. From germline, CDR1 is SGHKS and CDR2 YYEKEE (reference sequence). DNA for the CDR3: TGTGCCAGCAGCTCCGAACTGGACAGGCCGGGGGCTTTCTTT. Encoded protein: CASSSELDRPGAFF.

The V call is TRBV5-5, the J call TRBJ2-3; 7 positions agree with TRBD1. CDR3 length equals 15 residues. In germline, CDR1 is SGHKS, CDR2 YYEKEE (reference sequence). V lost 2 bases to trimming and J lost 0 bases; unmatched junction nucleotides: 3. This CDR3 reads CASSFETGSTDTQYF. CDR3 coding DNA: TGTGCCAGCAGCTTTGAGACAGGGAGCACAGATACGCAGTATTTT.

V gene TRBV5-1 combines with J gene TRBJ2-2, with TRBD1 matching over 8 bases. With 7 bases clipped from V and 4 bases from J, the junction kept 3 bases outside the gene matches. CDR1 SGHRS and CDR2 YFSETQ come from the germline V gene. The CDR3 is made up of 13 amino acids. As DNA, the CDR3 is TGCGCCAGCGGAACAGGGGGCACCGGGGAGCTGTTTTTT. Translating gives CASGTGGTGELFF.

The chain combines TRBV7-9 with TRBJ2-5; 10 nucleotides agree with TRBD1. CDR1 and CDR2 from the germline V gene are SEHNR and FQNEAQ (reference sequence). The J segment lost 5 bases and the V segment lost 5 bases, leaving 8 bases of the junction unmatched. The CDR3 covers 15 residues. The CDR3 bases are TGTGCCAGCAGCGTGATGACAGGGGGCTGGGAGACCCAGTACTTC. Translating gives CASSVMTGGWETQYF.

The genes are TRBV5-8 and TRBJ1-5, with 7 bases matching TRBD1. In germline, CDR1 is SGHTS, CDR2 YDEGEE. The junction had 16 bases not matched to a gene; V was cut back by 0 bases and J by 1 base. This CDR3 is 20 amino acids long. Written as DNA, the CDR3 is TGTGCCAGCAGCTTGGTCCCAGGGGGATTTAGGTACGAAAGCAATCAGCCCCAGCATTTT. Protein product: CASSLVPGGFRYESNQPQHF.

The gene calls are TRBV14 and TRBJ2-7, with a weak D call TRBD2 (5 bases). Trimming removed 1 base at V and 6 bases at J, with 16 bases between. The CDR3 runs 15 residues. Germline-derived CDR1 and CDR2 are SGHDN and FVKESK. The CDR3 nucleotides are TGTGCCAGCAGCCAAGCTACACTAGATTCCCCCGAGCAGTACTTC. Translation: CASSQATLDSPEQYF.

Concerning this clone itself: No DNA is shown, since the ends of the CDR3 on it are uncertain; the CDR3 is the one TCRdb lists. The chain links TRBV21-1 to TRBJ1-5. TRBV21-1 is flagged as a pseudogene. The CDR3 is 16 amino acids in total, end residues counted. The CDR3 protein is CASSTSEGGRDQPQHF.

This sequence joins TRBV27 and TRBJ2-1; 7 bases map to TRBD1. V lost 3 bases, J lost 5 bases, and 4 bases stayed unmatched. Per the germline V gene, CDR1 is MNHEY and CDR2 is SMNVEV (reference sequence). CDR3 length: 14 residues. This CDR3 reads CASSFDRVNNEQFF. CDR3 sequence (DNA): TGTGCCAGCAGTTTCGACAGGGTTAACAATGAGCAGTTCTTC.

The chain's CDR3 is CASSSGGARSNQPQHF. The CDR3 nucleotides are TGTGCCAGCAGCTCTGGCGGGGCGAGGAGCAATCAGCCCCAGCATTTT. This rearrangement joins TRBV7-9 to TRBJ1-5; possible D gene TRBD1, 5 bases. Trimming stripped 4 bases from V and 1 base from J, with 14 bases between. The CDR3 loop spans 16 amino acids. The germline V gene encodes CDR1 SEHNR and CDR2 FQNEAQ (reference sequence).

The chain joins TRBV13 to TRBJ1-1; D might be TRBD1 (5 bases). Germline CDR1 is PRHDT and CDR2 is FYEKMQ (reference sequence). The length of the CDR3 is 14 residues. Between the trimmed V and J ends, which lost 5 bases and 2 bases, there was a span of 12 bases. The CDR3 sequence: CASSKSDSNTEAFF. For the CDR3, the DNA is TGTGCCAGCAGCAAAAGCGACAGTAACACTGAAGCTTTCTTT.